The T cell receptor beta chain described here comes from a study of post-analysis software for immune sequencing data. Study details: Relapsing-remitting, secondary progressive and progressive-relapsing multiple sclerosis were all included among the disease courses.

Unique molecular identifiers were built into the TCR beta cDNA libraries. T cells numbering 1 to 10 million yielded roughly 500,000 cDNA molecules. TCRdb analysed the PCR reads with MiXCR anew, one entry per CDR3 protein. The sample includes roughly 540,000 distinct CDR3 sequences, roughly 34% seen only once; the top ten take 5% to 6%. Worth noting for this clonotype: The antigen is unknown.

V was clipped by 1 base and J by 6 bases; unmatched bases: 3. Germline V gene sequence: CDR1 DFQATT, CDR2 SNEGSKA (reference sequence). CDR3 length: 14 amino acids. Broader study findings: Controls had lower frequencies than patients of roughly five TRBV segments, which included TRBV5-6, TRBV5-1 and TRBV20-1. A significant reduction in normalized Chao1 diversity was observed in multiple sclerosis patients versus controls.

The J gene is TRBJ1-6, the V gene TRBV20-1, with TRBD1 identical over 7 bases. The receptor was derived from a girl aged 2 to 17 with multiple sclerosis. Source material: blood. DNA of the CDR3: TGCAGTGCTAGAGGGACAGGAACTAATTCACCCCTCCACTTT. Translating it yields CSARGTGTNSPLHF.